The clone carrying this T cell receptor beta chain was detected only once. Its antigen is not identified. Unrecorded immune exposure was likely among donors, who were nominally healthy when sampled. The data originate from a study of cytomegalovirus exposure and HLA in healthy donors. Study-wide findings and caveats: In a later analysis, TCR association rates varied by HLA locus: DRB1 most, HLA-C fewest. As a later analysis revealed, most CMV-associated TCR beta chains appeared HLA-restricted. The study assumed roughly uniform donor sequencing depth for presence/absence analyses.

The PCR employed 60 Vbeta primers together with 13 Jbeta primers. Measured with immunoSEQ multiplex PCR; TCRdb has only the in-frame clones, and not every one. The table shows 35,000 to 40,000 clones, with around 69% occurring only once. The sequence was obtained from a woman in her thirties in good health and CMV-seropositive. The sequenced sample consisted of PBMCs.

CDR3 coding DNA: TGCGCCAGCACAGTATGGAGGGAGGGTGAAGCTTTCTTT. It yields the protein CASTVWREGEAFF. J is TRBJ1-1 and V is TRBV10-2; no clear D. Trimming took 7 bases from V and 7 from J, leaving 16 bases between them. Germline CDR1 and CDR2: WSHSY and SAAADI. The CDR3 length is 13 residues.